This T cell receptor (beta chain) was sequenced during a study of cytomegalovirus exposure and HLA in healthy donors (dated by TCRdb to 2015 to 2018). Some background on the complete study: According to an earlier analysis of several hundred of the donors, about 190 million T cells yielded roughly 110 million unique TCR beta sequences and about 300 Gb of sequence data. Approximately 310 gigabases of sequencing data and approximately 85 million unique TCR sequences were included in an early release covering under 650 HLA-typed donors. The genetic ancestry cluster associated with self-reported Caucasian donors included 81% of the 350 to 500 genotyped donors. The study aimed to test whether cataloging public T cell receptors could reveal signatures of past pathogen exposure. The study used immunosequencing to profile the T cell repertoires of more than 650 subjects and linked those repertoires to cytomegalovirus serostatus. In addition to the first cohort of hundreds of subjects, a separate validation cohort of 120 different subjects was used. To predict cytomegalovirus infection status, the study brought together high-throughput TCR immunosequencing, statistical association of individual TCRs with disease status, and machine learning. In a later analysis, previously published TCR beta repertoires from several hundred donors were re-analyzed and high-resolution HLA genotyping was added so that TCR occurrence patterns could be studied. Rather than using new phenotypic data, the later analysis identified candidate immune exposures from TCR beta sequences and from how often those sequences occurred across donors. To decide whether each TCR beta V gene segment behaved as functional or pseudogenic, an earlier analysis of some 570 of the donors relied on high-throughput TCR beta sequencing. Donor age, sex, ethnicity and CMV serostatus were collected together with the repertoire data. Genome-wide SNP genotypes for about 65% of the roughly 670 donors were used in a later genetic analysis, which treated that subset as a discovery cohort. Every repertoire in the discovery cohort had been generated on one and the same sequencing platform. HLA typing covered class I and class II loci at four-digit resolution. The number of donors typed differed by locus, with 629-630 for A, B, C, DRB1 and DQB1, roughly 520 for DQA1, over 600 for DPA1, and under 490 for DPB1. Because of strong linkage in the cohort, a handful of DR-DQ haplotypes were treated as single units for association and clustering. Across some 400 genotyped donors of the cohort, an average of about 240,000 unique TCR beta nucleotide sequences per donor were sequenced, and roughly 18% of those sequences were non-productive.

The cohort comprised around 690 healthy bone marrow donors. All cohort members were sampled while nominally healthy, although unrecorded immune exposures were likely present. The donor tested CMV seropositive and was one of the 289 seropositive cohort members. Each donor provided a peripheral blood sample, and peripheral blood mononuclear cells were used for TCR beta sequencing. Genomic DNA was extracted from the blood cell samples with the Qiagen DNeasy Blood Extraction Kit. In regard to this clone: Its antigen remains undetermined. No base-level quality is on record; no much larger clone is a single base apart.

On the study overall, not on this receptor specifically: A later analysis found that HLA-associated TCR beta chains were more clonally expanded and had lower generation probabilities than equally common non-associated chains. A cluster of highly shared sequence variants was judged likely to be a technical artifact of the sequencing pipeline. In a later analysis, most CMV-associated TCR beta chains were found to appear HLA-restricted, with HLA associations seemingly driven largely by CMV exposure. Strong co-occurrence of HLA alleles, especially DR and DQ, made assigning TCR associations to individual alleles difficult. Linkage disequilibrium might explain the correlated functional status among segregating V segments, but an unknown experimental factor could not be ruled out. In an earlier analysis of around 600 of the donors, most TCR beta V segments were observed in productive rearrangements about 90% or about 30% of the time, broadly matching IMGT annotations. Cytomegalovirus status was reported to be diagnosed by the classifier with high specificity and sensitivity in both the original and validation cohorts. Over 15 rarely observed V segments, including chromosome 9 orphons, were excluded from the earlier analysis of about 610 of the donors because counts were too low. In this cohort, only TCR beta chains were sequenced, and detectable features were limited by the absence of alpha or paired-chain data. Most TCR sequences were observed very rarely across donors, whereas some public TCRs were present in many individuals. A total of fewer than 200 TCR beta chains were listed by the study as associated with cytomegalovirus. Compared with the 666-donor mean, donors in an Asian-associated ancestry cluster had fewer N-insertions in productive TCRs, according to a later genetic analysis. Sequencing depth was assumed to be roughly uniform across donors in the presence/absence analyses, though that assumption may not hold. In a later analysis, several top co-occurrence clusters were reported to appear linked to parvovirus B19, influenza, CMV and Epstein-Barr virus. In a later genetic analysis, a missense DCLRE1C variant was associated with V-gene and J-gene trimming of TCR beta chains, and the association was replicated in an independent cohort. Because HLA typing was missing for some donors at each locus, association tests included only the typed subset. A few of the identified cytomegalovirus-associated TCR beta chains were confirmed in vitro to be specific for cytomegalovirus antigens. The only immune exposure information available for the cohort was CMV serostatus. At a false discovery rate of 0.05, a later analysis linked approximately 18,000 TCR beta sequences to specific HLA alleles. A further reported finding was that TCR beta sequences accurately predicted the HLA-A and HLA-B alleles for most subjects in the first cohort. The authors suggested that the approach could potentially be generalized to other disease states and immunological phenotypes. In a later analysis, the rate of TCR association differed among HLA loci, with DRB1 alleles having the most associated TCRs and HLA-C alleles having the fewest. Some IMGT-functional V segments, including TRBV6-2 and TRBV6-3, could not be distinguished by the 87-base-pair reads and were therefore excluded.

The CDR3 runs 12 amino acids, cysteine and phenylalanine included. Only the CDR3 region is kept as DNA, spanning 36 bases read in frame from base 1. The germline V gene (reference sequence) specifies LNHDA as CDR1 and SQIVND as CDR2. V drops 3 bases and J drops 5 bases, leaving 6 bases in between. The method behind the library was the immunoSEQ multiplex PCR assay. A mixture of 60 forward primers for TCR Vbeta segments and 13 reverse primers for TCR Jbeta segments was used in the multiplex PCR. The CDR3 region of rearranged TCR beta genes was amplified from genomic DNA with a multiplex PCR assay. The amplified TCR beta libraries were sequenced on the Illumina HiSeq System as 87-base-pair reads. The original pipeline was this. In a later analysis, tens of millions of unique TCR beta chains were counted across the 500 to 850 repertoires, and approximately 11 million of these chains were shared by at least two donors. To remove PCR and sequencing errors, raw reads were error-corrected and collapsed into unique sequences using a nearest-neighbor algorithm that merged closely related sequences. V, D and J gene segments were assigned by aligning CDR3 sequences to IMGT reference sequences. Each retained sequence needed at least a six-nucleotide match to both a V gene segment and a J gene segment. A rearrangement counted as productive if the CDR3 had no stop codons and remained in frame with V and J, and every other rearrangement counted as non-productive. CDR3 was defined by IMGT convention, running from the second conserved V-encoded cysteine to the conserved J-encoded phenylalanine. The earlier analysis of approximately 590 of the donors excluded any sequence lacking an unambiguous match to a single V gene segment. In an earlier analysis of 587 of the donors, V segments were called functional above 56.7% productive rearrangements and were called segregating when the between-donor standard deviation exceeded 5%. A statistical classification framework was developed to diagnose cytomegalovirus status using the catalog of TCR beta chain sequences. In a later analysis, TCR nucleotide sequences were compared against IMGT/GENE-DB human TR gene sequences so that V and J genes could be assigned. Using the TCRdist pipeline, a later analysis assigned CDR3 sequences along with most-parsimonious VDJ recombination scenarios. In a later analysis, every TCR beta chain was defined by the combination of its CDR3 amino acid sequence and its V-gene family, and reads without a unique V-gene family were dropped. To address suspected cross-contamination and a sequencing artifact, a later analysis removed 550 to 750 highly shared, low-generation-probability nucleotide sequences. For each public chain, a later analysis derived a clonal expansion index from normalized ranks of inferred template counts within each repertoire. A later analysis computed generation probabilities with a VDJ recombination model fitted to out-of-frame rearrangements, and checked the results against IGoR. In a later analysis, TCR-TCR, TCR-HLA and TCR-CMV co-occurrence was scored with hypergeometric tests, and a repertoire-size bias correction was applied to TCR pairs. In a later analysis, false discovery rates were estimated by permuting HLA or CMV assignments 20 times. A later analysis grouped co-occurring TCRs with DBSCAN, adding TCRdist sequence similarity when clustering within HLA-allele-positive subsets. Repertoires with fewer than 30,000 or more than 120,000 public chains were left out of co-occurrence clustering, as were roughly five repertoires with anomalous nucleotide sharing. TCRdb took over this immuneACCESS table, retaining in-frame rearrangements with V and J assigned. Such tables are incomplete; in checked studies, under half of the missing clones stem from an unresolved V gene, and the remainder is unexplained. The V and J calls and the clone size are those of that table, but D and trimming were determined from the DNA. The sample yields 110,000 or so clones; around 77% were counted once. Together, the top ten hold less than 6% of the sample.

The sequence came from a woman in her 30s in good health and CMV-seropositive. Source material: PBMCs. The sequence joins TRBV19 to TRBJ2-3; too little of a D gene remains to name it. The nucleotides are TGTGCCAGTAGTATTACGGTAGATACGCAGTATTTT. Its coded protein is CASSITVDTQYF.